One and the same sample provided the 5 T cell receptor beta chains below, sequenced in a study of shared clonotypes between healthy human individuals. Clones were read by immunoSEQ multiplex PCR, and TCRdb kept only the in-frame ones, dropping some. Of a few million clones detected, about 92% appear once; the ten largest clones hold about 0.13%. The sample taken for sequencing was naive CD4+ T cells sorted from blood. Documented subset: CD45RA+ positively selected. Receptors originate from a man between 18 and 35 years old in good health.

V usage is TRBV19 and J usage is TRBJ1-2; 10 bases are shared with TRBD1. The germline CDR1 and CDR2 sequences are LNHDA and SQIVND (reference sequence). Germline trimming cut 3 bases from V and 2 bases from J; bases unmatched to any gene: 6. This CDR3 has 16 amino acids. The CDR3 nucleotides read TGTGCCAGTAGTATTTTACCGGGACAGGGGAACTATGGCTACACCTTC. As protein: CASSILPGQGNYGYTF.

This chain uses TRBV4-1 with TRBJ1-2, with D perhaps matching TRBD1 (6 bases). The CDR3 loop spans 15 amino acids. V lost 0 bases and J lost 7, with 15 bases in between. In germline, CDR1 is MGHRA, CDR2 YSYEKL. CDR3: CASSQDVQGSSGYTF. The CDR3 DNA is TGCGCCAGCAGCCAAGATGTACAGGGTAGCTCTGGCTACACCTTC.

V is TRBV6-6 and J is TRBJ1-2; D uncertain. Germline-derived CDR1 and CDR2 are MNHNY and SVGAGI (reference sequence). V was shortened by 6 bases and J by 3 bases, with 8 bases between the two germline ends. The CDR3 is 12 amino acids. The CDR3: CASRTSDYGYTF. CDR3 DNA sequence: TGTGCCAGCAGGACATCAGACTATGGCTACACCTTC.

This clone was seen more than once but under ten times. CDR3 region: CAIRGTTEQPQHF. CDR3 bases: TGTGCCATCAGGGGGACAACGGAACAGCCCCAGCATTTT. The chain uses TRBV10-3 and TRBJ1-5; tentatively, D is TRBD1 (6 bases). Germline loops: CDR1 ENHRY, CDR2 SYGVKD. The CDR3 has 13 amino acids. The V end was cut by 6 bases, the J end by 7 bases, with 13 bases between.

This chain links TRBV11-2 with TRBJ1-5; D remains ambiguous. Germline CDR1 reads SGHAT; CDR2 reads FQNNGV. V was cut by 5 bases and J by 0 bases, with 8 bases left in between. The CDR3 consists of 14 residues. The CDR3 loop is CASSQMSSNQPQHF. CDR3 bases: TGTGCCAGCAGCCAAATGAGTAGCAATCAGCCCCAGCATTTT.